This entry concerns a single T cell receptor (beta chain). The record originates from a study of CD8+CD57+ T cells in acquired aplastic anemia. Study-level information: The sorted CD4+ and CD8+ cells yielded an average around 3.2 ug of DNA.

Investigators profiled TCR beta VDJ and CDR3 from genomic DNA template. Via MiXCR, TCRdb re-called the reads, giving one row per CDR3 protein. The sample has 100,000 to 150,000 distinct CDR3 sequences, over 30% seen once. Patients chosen for sequencing had shown CD8+CD57+ cell expansion by flow cytometry. All patients were therapy-naive when blood was sampled. The sequence was obtained from a human donor with aplastic anemia. Material for sequencing was sorted CD4+, CD8+, or CD8+CD57+ T cells (not recorded which) from PBMCs.

The CDR3 reads CASTSPGVSNSPLHF. The CDR3 DNA is TGTGCCAGCACCTCACCCGGGGTCTCGAATTCACCCCTCCACTTT. The chain carries TRBV5-6 and TRBJ1-6; D not resolved. This CDR3 contains 15 residues. V lost 6 bases, J lost 7 bases, and 17 bases lay in between. Germline V CDR1 and CDR2: SGHDT, YYEEEE. The entire variable domain, with the rest obtained from reference TRBV5-6 and TRBJ1-6, is as follows: DAGVTQSPTHLIKTRGQQVTLRCSPKSGHDTVSWYQQALGQGPQFIFQYYEEEERQRGNFPDRFSGHQFPNYSSELNVNALLLGDSALYLCASTSPGVSNSPLHFGNGTRLTVT.